The present T cell receptor (beta chain) was sequenced within a study of T cells in Graves' hyperthyroidism and ophthalmopathy. Orbital computed tomography and thyroid ultrasound, together with serum TRAb and thyroxine and clinical symptoms, were used for diagnoses. TCR beta CDR3 regions were amplified from RNA. Using the HTBI primer set, a first-round RT-PCR was run on the TCR CDR3. TCRdb re-analysed the multiplex PCR reads in MiXCR, keeping a single row per CDR3 protein. The sample consists of hundreds of thousands of distinct CDR3 sequences, 12% to 15% of them appearing once. V gave up 3 bases and J gave up 8 bases; unmatched junction bases: 7. Looked up from germline, CDR1 is MDHEN and CDR2 is SYDVKM. This CDR3 spans 14 amino acids.

This chain uses TRBV28 with TRBJ2-1; 7 nucleotides agree with TRBD2. This TCR came from a woman between 18 and 29 years old with Graves' hyperthyroidism. Sequenced material: blood. DNA of the CDR3: TGTGCCAGCAGTTTGGTCGGGGGGACTCATGAGCAGTTCTTC. This codes for CASSLVGGTHEQFF.